The entry that follows covers one T cell receptor beta chain sequence. Sequencing was performed with immunoSEQ multiplex PCR; in TCRdb, only in-frame clones are kept and a portion is missing. Of some 51,000 clones listed, under 95% were seen once; the top ten hold 0.5% to 0.7%. The source of the sample is a study of T cell changes during pregnancy in multiple sclerosis. This TCR was sampled from a female donor with multiple sclerosis, enrolled in a pregnancy study. Specimen: CD4+ T cells from peripheral blood mononuclear cells, collected in the second trimester of pregnancy.

This chain's CDR3 is CASSPGTELYGYTF. The CDR3 region has the DNA TGTGCCAGCAGCCCTGGGACAGAACTCTATGGCTACACCTTC. The J gene is TRBJ1-2, the V gene TRBV5-4, with 7 bases lining up with TRBD1. Losses at the gene ends were 4 bases for V and 4 bases for J; bases not matched to a gene: 7. The germline V gene encodes CDR1 SGHNT and CDR2 YYREEE (reference sequence). The CDR3 consists of 14 residues.